The TCR beta chain described here comes from a study of cytomegalovirus exposure and HLA in healthy donors. Study findings and constraints: No immune exposure information besides CMV serostatus was available. With later analysis, a missense DCLRE1C variant became linked to TCR beta V- and J-gene trimming.

CDR3 length: 13 residues. With 4 bases removed from V and 2 bases from J, the gap between germline ends came to 10 bases. Germline V gene lookup returns CDR1 SGHNT and CDR2 YYREEE (reference sequence). This PCR relied on a set of 60 Vbeta primers and 13 Jbeta primers. Using immunoSEQ multiplex PCR, the repertoire was profiled, and TCRdb retains in-frame clones only, with some absent. The sample lists about 210,000 clones, 70% to 90% occurring once. As to this clone: Its matching antigen is unknown.

Sequencing input: PBMCs. The sequence derives from a woman aged 25 to 39 in good health and CMV-seronegative. This chain connects TRBV5-4 to TRBJ2-7; tentatively, D is TRBD1 (5 bases). The CDR3 region is CASSNDSPYEQYF. CDR3 DNA sequence: TGTGCCAGCAGCAACGACAGCCCCTACGAGCAGTACTTC.